These 23 T cell receptor beta chains were sequenced from one sample in a study of preoperative IRX-2 immunotherapy in early breast cancer. Assay: immunoSEQ multiplex PCR; the TCRdb copy retains only in-frame clones and omits some. Of about 3,300 clones in the sample, approximately 70% were seen once. As to treatment: preoperative locoregional IRX-2 cytokine immunotherapy. The sample in question was tumor tissue, obtained before IRX-2 immunotherapy. The receptors here all came from a human donor with breast cancer.

The chain links TRBV18 to TRBJ1-4, with TRBD1 matching over 7 bases. The CDR3 is made up of 14 amino acids. The junction had 2 bases not matched to a gene; V was cut back by 3 bases and J by 4 bases. Germline V gene data show CDR1 as KGHSH and CDR2 as LQKENI. The CDR3 loop is CASSPDRHNEKLFF. The CDR3 DNA reads as TGTGCCAGCTCACCGGACAGGCATAATGAAAAACTGTTTTTT.

The chain recombines TRBV5-1 with TRBJ2-5, with 7 bases that match TRBD1. The J segment lost 3 bases and the V segment lost 2 bases, leaving 7 bases of the junction unmatched. This CDR3 contains 15 residues. CDR1 SGHRS and CDR2 YFSETQ come from the germline V gene. CDR3 sequence reads: CASSFLAQGEETQYF. CDR3 DNA: TGCGCCAGCAGCTTTCTCGCGCAGGGGGAAGAGACCCAGTACTTC.

The CDR3 bases are TGTGCCAGTAGTAAGGGGAGGGGGTACAATGAGCAGTTCTTC. It specifies CASSKGRGYNEQFF. The chain joins TRBV19 to TRBJ2-1, with a tentative D call TRBD2 (7 bases). Trimming pared 4 bases from V and 4 bases from J, leaving 11 bases between. This CDR3 has 14 residues. The germline V gene has CDR1 LNHDA and CDR2 SQIVND (reference sequence).

The table lists this clone with a few counts. The chain has TRBV6-8 and TRBJ2-7; no clear D gene. Trimming pared 2 bases from V and 0 bases from J, leaving 5 bases between. The V gene's germline CDR1 is MNHGY and CDR2 SAAAGT. The CDR3 loop spans 13 amino acids. The CDR3 protein is CASSYDSSYEQYF. In DNA, the CDR3 is TGTGCCAGCAGTTACGACTCCTCCTACGAGCAGTACTTC.

This chain connects TRBV6-8 to TRBJ2-1; TRBD2 is a possible D gene (5 bases). V gave up 4 bases and J gave up 0 bases, with 7 bases separating them. CDR1 is MNHGY, CDR2 SAAAGT, per germline. The length of the CDR3 is 14 residues. In DNA, the CDR3 is TGTGCCAGCAGTTTCCTAGCCTCCTACAATGAGCAGTTCTTC. As protein: CASSFLASYNEQFF.

The chain is built from TRBV28 and TRBJ1-5; 7 nucleotides agree with TRBD1. This CDR3 comprises 12 residues. J lost 6 bases, V lost 8 bases, and 4 bases had no gene match. Looked up from germline, CDR1 is MDHEN and CDR2 is SYDVKM. DNA of the CDR3: TGTGCCAGCCGGAACAGGGGTCAGCCCCAGCATTTT. Amino acids: CASRNRGQPQHF.

The chain carries TRBV14 and TRBJ1-5; D remains ambiguous. V was shortened by 4 bases and J by 1 base, with 17 bases between the two germline ends. The CDR3 contains 17 residues. Germline V gene data show CDR1 as SGHDN and CDR2 as FVKESK. Here the CDR3 reads CASSRMPFHLSNQPQHF. The DNA for the CDR3 is TGTGCCAGCAGCCGGATGCCCTTCCACTTAAGCAATCAGCCCCAGCATTTT.

The J gene is TRBJ2-1, the V gene TRBV6-8; 11 nucleotides agree with TRBD2. V dropped 7 bases and J dropped 2; count of bases not matched to a gene: 13. Germline V lookup: CDR1 MNHGY, CDR2 SAAAGT. The CDR3 extends over 18 amino acids. The CDR3: CASTTRTSGRKPYNEQFF. As DNA, the CDR3 is TGTGCCAGCACCACCCGAACTAGCGGGAGAAAGCCCTACAATGAGCAGTTCTTC.

This clone came up a few times. The V gene is TRBV11-3, the J gene TRBJ2-2, with TRBD2 identical over 7 bases. V gave up 5 bases and J gave up 5 bases; unmatched junction bases: 11. The length of the CDR3 is 16 residues. Germline V gives CDR1 SGHNT, CDR2 YENEEA. As DNA, the CDR3 is TGTGCCAGCAGCAAACCGGGAGGTCACGGGACCGGGGAGCTGTTTTTT. Encoded protein: CASSKPGGHGTGELFF.

J is TRBJ1-2 and V is TRBV11-3, with D possibly being TRBD1 (6 bases). The ends were cut back, 5 bases at V and 5 bases at J, with 18 bases in the middle. The germline CDR1 and CDR2 sequences are SGHNT and YENEEA. The CDR3 is 15 residues long. CDR3 loop: CASSIARGIWYGYTF. The CDR3 coding sequence is TGTGCCAGCAGCATTGCCAGGGGAATCTGGTATGGCTACACCTTC. The full variable domain, rest sourced from reference TRBV11-3 and TRBJ1-2, is EAGVVQSPRYKIIEKKQPVAFWCNPISGHNTLYWYLQNLGQGPELLIRYENEEAVDDSQLPKDRFSAERLKGVDSTLKIQPAELGDSAVYLCASSIARGIWYGYTFGSGTRLTVV.

The rearrangement links TRBV6-7 to TRBJ2-2; D is ambiguous. TRBV6-7 is placed among ORFs of uncertain function. The V gene lost 4 bases and the J gene lost 6 bases, with 9 bases spanning the gap. The CDR3 covers 13 residues. CDR3 bases: TGTGCCAGCAGTTTAAATAGTGCCGGGGAGCTGTTTTTT. It codes for CASSLNSAGELFF.

The chain couples TRBV6-8 to TRBJ2-7; possibly TRBD2 for D (5 bases). Trimming stripped 6 bases from V and 4 bases from J, with 16 bases between. Germline CDR1 MNHGY, CDR2 SAAAGT. The CDR3 runs to 14 residues. The CDR3 DNA reads TGTGCCAGCAGAAGCTCCGGAGGTCCTTACGAGCAGTACTTC. Translation: CASRSSGGPYEQYF.

This clone was counted only a few times. V and J are TRBV11-3 and TRBJ2-3; possibly TRBD1 or TRBD2 for D (6 bases each). Germline assignment: CDR1 SGHNT and CDR2 YENEEA. V gave up 6 bases and J gave up 2 bases, with 15 bases separating them. The CDR3 runs 15 residues. CDR3 region: CASSKQGLHTDTQYF. In DNA, the CDR3 is TGTGCCAGCAGTAAACAGGGACTCCACACAGATACGCAGTATTTT.

This chain joins TRBV11-3 and TRBJ2-3; D ambiguous. The CDR3 loop spans 16 amino acids. Deletions cut 2 bases from V and 4 bases from J, with 16 bases between. Germline values: CDR1 SGHNT, CDR2 YENEEA. The CDR3 protein is CASSLSALSSPDTQYF. In DNA form, the CDR3 reads TGTGCCAGCAGCTTATCGGCCCTTTCGTCCCCAGATACGCAGTATTTT.

This clone has more than one count but fewer than ten. J is TRBJ2-3 and V is TRBV11-3; 7 nucleotides line up with TRBD2. After removal of 5 bases from V and 6 bases from J, the junction contained 11 bases not matched to a gene. CDR1 and CDR2 from the germline V gene are SGHNT and YENEEA. CDR3 length: 15 amino acids. The CDR3 region has the DNA TGTGCCAGCAGCCCCCCTGGGGGGGACCTCGATACGCAGTATTTT. This gives the protein CASSPPGGDLDTQYF.

This clone occurred a few times. The chain couples TRBV23-1 to TRBJ2-1; D is undetermined. TRBV23-1 is assigned to the ORF class and has an uncertain function. Trimming removed 6 bases from V and 7 bases from J, with 13 bases in between. This CDR3 contains 13 residues. The CDR3 loop is CASSHALGNEQFF. Written as DNA, the CDR3 is TGCGCCAGCAGCCATGCTTTGGGGAATGAGCAGTTCTTC.

This clone counts as large (0.1 to 1%). The chain joins TRBV11-3 to TRBJ2-7; TRBD1 matches at 10 bases. Germline V gene data show CDR1 as SGHNT and CDR2 as YENEEA. The CDR3 totals 14 residues. Trimming took 6 bases from V and 2 from J; bases not matched to a gene: 4. The CDR3 region has the DNA TGTGCCAGCAGTCCGGGACAGGGGCCCTACGAGCAGTACTTC. This encodes CASSPGQGPYEQYF.

This chain joins TRBV28 and TRBJ2-7; D may correspond to TRBD1 or TRBD2 (6 bases each). Looked up from germline, CDR1 is MDHEN and CDR2 is SYDVKM. The CDR3 extends over 15 amino acids. V was pared by 4 bases and J by 5 bases, with 18 bases between. The CDR3: CASSSLKGGIHEQYF. CDR3 in DNA: TGTGCCAGCAGTTCGCTAAAAGGGGGGATCCACGAGCAGTACTTC.

The chain combines TRBV4-1 with TRBJ2-2, with D possibly being TRBD1 or TRBD2 (5 bases each). V lost 0 bases to trimming and J lost 7 bases, with 21 bases between them. The germline CDR1 and CDR2 sequences are MGHRA and YSYEKL. This CDR3 contains 18 residues. This chain's CDR3 is CASSQDFWDRTFDGELFF. CDR3 bases: TGCGCCAGCAGCCAAGATTTTTGGGACCGCACTTTTGACGGGGAGCTGTTTTTT.

This clone appeared a few times. The V gene is TRBV6-8, the J gene TRBJ2-2; D perhaps matches TRBD1 (6 bases). Deletions cut 4 bases from V and 5 bases from J, with 11 bases between. The CDR3 has 14 residues. Germline V gene lookup returns CDR1 MNHGY and CDR2 SAAAGT. The CDR3 DNA sequence: TGTGCCAGCAGTTCGTATCAGGGGACCGGGGAGCTGTTTTTT. Residues: CASSSYQGTGELFF.

In its sample, this clone was seen a few times. The chain recombines TRBV7-6 with TRBJ2-1; TRBD1 matches at 7 bases. This CDR3 is 19 amino acids long. Trimming cost V 4 bases and J 1 base; bases outside gene matches: 16. Germline V gene sequence: CDR1 SGHVS, CDR2 FNYEAQ. The CDR3 nucleotides read TGTGCCAGCAGCTCGGGAAAGACAGGGTTCTTCAGATCCTACAATGAGCAGTTCTTC. This encodes CASSSGKTGFFRSYNEQFF. The whole variable domain, filled in from reference TRBV7-6 and TRBJ2-1, reads GAGVSQSPRYKVTKRGQDVALRCDPISGHVSLYWYRQALGQGPEFLTYFNYEAQQDKSGLPNDRFSAERPEGSISTLTIQRTEQRDSAMYRCASSSGKTGFFRSYNEQFFGPGTRLTVL.

This chain connects TRBV11-3 to TRBJ1-1; TRBD1 is a possible D gene (5 bases). Germline values: CDR1 SGHNT, CDR2 YENEEA. CDR3 size: 14 residues. The V and J ends lost 1 base and 11 bases respectively, with 17 bases between them. The CDR3 region has the DNA TGTGCCAGCAGCTTAGTCCCCTCGCGGGGGTCGGCTTTCTTT. Encoded protein: CASSLVPSRGSAFF.

The chain is built from TRBV25-1 and TRBJ1-3; D uncertain. The CDR3 has 16 amino acids. Germline-derived CDR1 and CDR2 are MGHDK and SYGVNS. V lost 0 bases and J 0 bases, leaving 9 bases between the germline ends. The CDR3 DNA reads as TGTGCCAGCAGTGAATATCCTCCGGCCTCTGGAAACACCATATATTTT. Translation: CASSEYPPASGNTIYF.